One T cell receptor (beta chain) is described in this entry. Its antigen is not identified. The entry originates in a study of blood T cells in healthy people across ages. Study results and limitations: Across the age range, TCR beta diversity per million T cells fell in a roughly linear way.

The second PCR ran roughly 7 to 11 cycles with a sample-barcoded 5' primer and J-beta primers. From the 5' RACE reads, TCRdb called clonotypes with MiXCR, one entry per CDR3 protein. The table records around 800,000 distinct CDR3 sequences, under 55% of them present only once. The study isolated at least 6 million PBMCs from each sample. The CDR3 runs 16 residues. The V gene lost 0 bases and the J gene lost 1 base, with 10 bases spanning the gap. CDR1 and CDR2 (germline): KGHDR, SFDVKD. What was sequenced was blood. The genes are TRBV24-1 and TRBJ2-3; D possibly corresponds to TRBD2 (6 bases). The TCR sequence derives from a man between 60 and 75 years old in good health. CDR3 nucleotide sequence: TGTGCCACCAGTGATTTGCGGACGGGGGGCACAGATACGCAGTATTTT. Residues: CATSDLRTGGTDTQYF.